This T cell receptor (beta chain) was documented in a study of beta chain features in type 1 diabetes. The length of the CDR3 is 15 residues. CDR1 is SGHDT and CDR2 is YYEEEE in the germline V gene. Trimming removed 0 bases at V and 4 bases at J, with 13 bases between. About this clone itself: Its antigen is still unknown.

Since all of the isolated RNA was reverse transcribed, expressed TCRB transcripts were what got sequenced. Sequenced by immunoSEQ multiplex PCR; TCRdb stores in-frame clones only, minus some. The sample lists 300,000 to 350,000 clones, roughly 21% occurring once. Averaging roughly 0.12 L, one heparinised blood draw came from each individual donor. By way of CD45RO/CCR7/CD25/CD127/CD95/CD27, the CD4+ regulatory, stem cell-like memory, central memory and naive cells were sorted. Study-wide findings and caveats: A pattern of fewer insertions and more deletions at VDJ junctions was seen in type 1 diabetes patients.

This rearrangement joins TRBV5-6 to TRBJ2-5; D is perhaps TRBD2 (6 bases). The receptor was isolated from a woman aged 18-29 years in good health. Sequencing was carried out using naive CD4+ T cells from blood. The CDR3 sequence is CASSLVAGTGETQYF. CDR3 DNA sequence: TGTGCCAGCAGCTTGGTGGCGGGGACCGGAGAGACCCAGTACTTC. Using reference TRBV5-6 and TRBJ2-5 for the parts outside the CDR3, the full variable domain is DAGVTQSPTHLIKTRGQQVTLRCSPKSGHDTVSWYQQALGQGPQFIFQYYEEEERQRGNFPDRFSGHQFPNYSSELNVNALLLGDSALYLCASSLVAGTGETQYFGPGTRLLVL.